One sample yielded the 2 T cell receptor beta chains listed below, sequenced in a study of cytomegalovirus exposure and HLA in healthy donors. PCR employed 60 Vbeta and 13 Jbeta primers. Measured with immunoSEQ multiplex PCR; TCRdb has only the in-frame clones, and not every one. The table lists fewer than 110,000 clones, approximately 80% of them singletons, with 4.2% in the top ten. Sequencing was carried out using PBMCs. These receptors all come from a male donor in good health and CMV-seronegative.

This clone was picked up a small number of times. The gene calls are TRBV7-9 and TRBJ1-5, with 10 positions matching TRBD1. J was trimmed by 5 bases and V by 5 bases; bases with no gene match: 3. This CDR3 has 14 residues. The V gene's germline CDR1 is SEHNR and CDR2 FQNEAQ (reference sequence). CDR3 bases: TGTGCCAGCAGCAAAGGGACAGGGGATCAGCCCCAGCATTTT. This codes for CASSKGTGDQPQHF. Supplemented by reference TRBV7-9 and TRBJ1-5, the full variable domain reads DTGVSQNPRHKITKRGQNVTFRCDPISEHNRLYWYRQTLGQGPEFLTYFQNEAQLEKSRLLSDRFSAERPKGSFSTLEIQRTEQGDSAMYLCASSKGTGDQPQHFGDGTRLSIL.

The chain couples TRBV6-4 to TRBJ2-3; D may be TRBD2 (6 bases). CDR1 and CDR2 (germline): MRHNA, SNTAGT. This CDR3 has 14 residues. Trimming removed 3 bases from V and 6 bases from J, with 13 bases in between. CDR3 protein: CASSDGGEVDTQYF. Here the CDR3 DNA reads TGTGCCAGCAGTGATGGAGGGGAGGTGGATACGCAGTATTTT.